This TCR beta chain appears in the sequencing data of a study of cytomegalovirus exposure and HLA in healthy donors. About the research overall: Earlier findings included about 120 million unique TCR beta sequences obtained from about 179 million T cells. Study results and limitations: Sequences of the TCR beta chain were said to predict the HLA-A and HLA-B alleles of most subjects accurately. The authors later linked a missense DCLRE1C variant to TCR beta V- and J-gene trimming.

The CDR3 totals 16 residues. The V segment lost 1 base and the J segment 3 bases; nucleotides outside the gene matches: 4. CDR1 SGHNT and CDR2 YYREEE come from the germline V gene (reference sequence). Nominally healthy donors provided the samples, though records likely missed some immune exposures. Concerning this clone: The antigen is unknown.

PCR was performed using 60 Vbeta and 13 Jbeta primers. Sequencing used immunoSEQ multiplex PCR; TCRdb keeps in-frame clones, though not all of them. The table includes over 150,000 clones, around four fifths detected once. The rearrangement uses TRBV5-4 and TRBJ2-6; 7 bases are a match to TRBD2. The receptor comes from a woman in her fifties or sixties in good health and CMV-seronegative. Sequencing was carried out using PBMCs. The CDR3 region is CASSLFRGDGANVLTF. The CDR3 DNA sequence: TGTGCCAGCAGCTTGTTCCGGGGGGATGGGGCCAACGTCCTGACTTTC.